Listed below are T cell receptor beta chains from one sample, sequenced in a study of cytomegalovirus exposure and HLA in healthy donors. Clones were read by immunoSEQ multiplex PCR, and TCRdb kept only the in-frame ones, dropping some. The table shows about 62,000 clones, with more than 70% occurring only once. Sequencing was carried out using PBMCs. These receptors were obtained from a man aged 35 to 55 in good health and CMV-seronegative. The CDR3 runs from the conserved cysteine through the conserved F or W. D genes are given only for firm matches. Only part of the rows carry a size: once, few, many, or a class if the clone is expanded.

D | J | size | V | CDR3 | DNA
- | TRBJ2-5 | - | TRBV7-3 | CASSLQGQETQYF | TGTGCCAGCAGCTTACAGGGTCAGGAGACCCAGTACTTC
TRBD1 | TRBJ1-2 | - | TRBV7-9 | CASSFLTGGHGYTF | TGTGCCAGCAGCTTCCTCACAGGGGGCCATGGCTACACCTTC
TRBD2 | TRBJ2-3 | - | TRBV28 | CASSPSGRTDTQYF | TGTGCCAGCAGCCCTAGCGGACGCACAGATACGCAGTATTTT
TRBD1 | TRBJ2-7 | medium-sized | TRBV7-6 | CASSSRQGREQYF | TGTGCCAGCAGCTCACGACAGGGCAGGGAGCAGTACTTC
TRBD2 | TRBJ2-4 | - | TRBV5-4 | CASSASSGSAKNIQYF | TGTGCCAGCAGCGCGTCTAGCGGGAGTGCCAAAAACATTCAGTACTTC
TRBD1 | TRBJ1-2 | - | TRBV6-5 | CASSVLGQGNHYTF | TGTGCCAGCAGTGTGTTGGGACAGGGAAATCACTACACCTTC
TRBD1 | TRBJ2-5 | - | TRBV4-2 | CASSQVRPGQGNVETQYF | TGTGCCAGCAGCCAAGTTCGTCCGGGACAGGGGAACGTAGAGACCCAGTACTTC
TRBD2 | TRBJ2-7 | - | TRBV15 | CATSPRLAAYEQYF | TGTGCCACCAGCCCGAGACTAGCCGCCTACGAGCAGTACTTC
- | TRBJ2-1 | - | TRBV4-2 | CASSQGAGGGEQFF | TGTGCCAGCAGCCAAGGGGCAGGAGGCGGTGAGCAGTTCTTC
TRBD2 | TRBJ2-7 | - | TRBV7-8 | CASTLSGGKSYEQYF | TGTGCCAGCACACTATCGGGGGGTAAATCCTACGAGCAGTACTTC
- | TRBJ2-7 | - | TRBV5-4 | CASSLGQYSYEQYF | TGTGCCAGCAGCCTAGGACAGTACTCCTACGAGCAGTACTTC
- | TRBJ2-3 | few | TRBV5-4 | CASSLSSAFTDTQYF | TGTGCCAGCAGCTTGAGTAGCGCCTTCACAGATACGCAGTATTTT
TRBD1 | TRBJ2-7 | - | TRBV28 | CASSYTGTGSYEQYF | TGTGCCAGCAGTTACACCGGGACAGGGTCCTACGAGCAGTACTTC
- | TRBJ2-5 | - | TRBV7-9 | CASSLALGGQETQYF | TGTGCCAGCAGCTTAGCGCTCGGAGGACAAGAGACCCAGTACTTC
TRBD1 | TRBJ2-3 | - | TRBV28 | CASSLTGQEQYF | TGTGCCAGCAGTTTAACGGGACAGGAGCAGTATTTT
TRBD1 | TRBJ1-1 | few | TRBV25-1 | CASSADTGATEAFF | TGTGCCAGCAGTGCGGACACAGGGGCCACTGAAGCTTTCTTT
TRBD1 | TRBJ1-6 | few | TRBV6-1 | CASSERRQGDSPLHF | TGTGCCAGCAGTGAAAGACGACAGGGCGATTCACCCCTCCACTTT
TRBD2 | TRBJ2-1 | once | TRBV14 | CASSQDLLAGAYNEQFF | TGTGCCAGCAGCCAAGATCTACTAGCGGGGGCCTACAATGAGCAGTTCTTC
TRBD2 | TRBJ2-1 | - | TRBV29-1 | CSAMGLAGGFNYNEQFF | TGCAGCGCAATGGGACTAGCGGGAGGTTTTAACTACAATGAGCAGTTCTTC
TRBD2 | TRBJ2-7 | - | TRBV11-2 | CASSGTAGGSYEQYF | TGTGCCAGCAGCGGAACAGCGGGAGGCTCCTACGAGCAGTACTTC
- | TRBJ1-5 | - | TRBV7-9 | CASSLGEGGNQPQHF | TGTGCCAGCAGCTTAGGGGAGGGGGGGAATCAGCCCCAGCATTTT
TRBD1 | TRBJ1-4 | - | TRBV5-1 | CASSRDSANEKLFF | TGCGCCAGCAGTCGGGACAGCGCTAATGAAAAACTGTTTTTT
- | TRBJ1-2 | once | TRBV5-6 | CASSIGQLVNYGYTF | TGTGCCAGCAGCATAGGACAGCTAGTGAACTATGGCTACACCTTC
- | TRBJ2-5 | - | TRBV7-3 | CASSLAGWETQYF | TGTGCCAGCAGCTTAGCGGGCTGGGAGACCCAGTACTTC
- | TRBJ2-5 | - | TRBV4-1 | CASSHPGTRYETQYF | TGCGCCAGCAGCCATCCGGGCACTAGATACGAGACCCAGTACTTC
TRBD2 | TRBJ2-5 | - | TRBV6-6 | CASWGGKRETQYF | TGTGCCAGCTGGGGGGGGAAAAGGGAGACCCAGTACTTC
- | TRBJ1-3 | once | TRBV19 | CASSILSENTIYF | TGTGCCAGTAGTATACTATCCGAAAACACCATATATTTT
TRBD2 | TRBJ2-5 | once | TRBV15 | CATSSVGGKEETQYF | TGTGCCACCAGCTCAGTGGGGGGGAAGGAGGAGACCCAGTACTTC
TRBD2 | TRBJ2-3 | few | TRBV2 | CASPAGGPRTQYF | TGTGCCAGCCCGGCGGGAGGACCCCGGACGCAGTATTTT
- | TRBJ2-2 | - | TRBV11-3 | CASSLDSTGELFF | TGTGCCAGCAGCTTGGACAGTACCGGGGAGCTGTTTTTT
- | TRBJ2-7 | - | TRBV6-5 | CASSYSGQRYEQYF | TGTGCCAGCAGTTACTCTGGACAGAGATACGAGCAGTACTTC
TRBD1 | TRBJ2-2 | few | TRBV25-1 | CASSESAPGTGGGELFF | TGTGCCAGCAGTGAATCCGCCCCCGGGACAGGGGGCGGGGAGCTGTTTTTT
TRBD2 | TRBJ2-3 | - | TRBV28 | CASTQAGGPADTQYF | TGTGCCAGCACCCAAGCGGGAGGGCCGGCAGATACGCAGTATTTT
- | TRBJ1-1 | - | TRBV2 | CASSETVNTEAFF | TGTGCCAGCAGTGAAACGGTGAACACTGAAGCTTTCTTT
- | TRBJ1-1 | few | TRBV5-1 | CASSFPAGVAFF | TGCGCCAGCAGCTTTCCGGCGGGGGTGGCTTTCTTT
TRBD1 | TRBJ1-2 | few | TRBV6-5 | CASSPGQGGYGYTF | TGTGCCAGCAGCCCCGGACAGGGAGGCTATGGCTACACCTTC
TRBD1 | TRBJ1-2 | few | TRBV4-1 | CASSPLTGGYGYTF | TGCGCCAGCAGCCCCTTGACAGGGGGCTATGGCTACACCTTC
- | TRBJ1-3 | - | TRBV27 | CASSLSRGGGNTIYF | TGTGCCAGCAGTTTATCGCGGGGAGGTGGAAACACCATATATTTT
- | TRBJ2-7 | - | TRBV7-6 | CASSQDRFHEQYF | TGTGCCAGCAGCCAAGACAGGTTCCACGAGCAGTACTTC
TRBD1 | TRBJ1-1 | once | TRBV19 | CASVTGGKVGTEASF | TGTGCCAGTGTGACAGGGGGCAAAGTAGGCACTGAAGCTTCCTTT
- | TRBJ1-2 | - | TRBV19 | CASSIDQGIYGYTF | TGTGCCAGTAGTATAGATCAGGGAATCTATGGCTACACCTTC
- | TRBJ2-7 | - | TRBV5-1 | CASSSRLDSEQYF | TGCGCCAGCAGCTCTCGACTAGATAGCGAGCAGTACTTC
TRBD2 | TRBJ2-3 | - | TRBV4-1 | CASTLEAGSTDTQYF | TGCGCCAGCACGCTTGAAGCGGGGAGCACAGATACGCAGTATTTT
- | TRBJ1-5 | once | TRBV5-1 | CASSLDSNNQPQHF | TGCGCCAGCAGCTTGGACAGCAACAATCAGCCCCAGCATTTT
TRBD1 | TRBJ2-7 | - | TRBV7-6 | CASTRFGTGIYEQYF | TGTGCCAGCACTCGGTTCGGGACAGGAATCTACGAGCAGTACTTC
TRBD2 | TRBJ2-3 | - | TRBV7-6 | CASSLEAGGTDTQYF | TGTGCCAGCAGCTTAGAGGCGGGAGGAACAGATACGCAGTATTTT
TRBD1 | TRBJ2-7 | - | TRBV10-1 | CASSEIGQGAYEQYF | TGCGCCAGCAGTGAAATCGGACAGGGGGCTTACGAGCAGTACTTC
- | TRBJ2-5 | - | TRBV27 | CASSTRVGQETQYF | TGTGCCAGCAGTACCAGGGTGGGACAAGAGACCCAGTACTTC
- | TRBJ2-1 | - | TRBV11-2 | CASSLPRYRGTYNEQFF | TGTGCCAGCAGCTTACCAAGGTACCGGGGAACCTACAATGAGCAGTTCTTC
TRBD2 | TRBJ2-1 | - | TRBV18 | CASSPPSGTSGYNEQFF | TGTGCCAGCTCACCACCTTCGGGGACTAGCGGTTACAATGAGCAGTTCTTC
- | TRBJ2-1 | - | TRBV14 | CASSLQGIHNEQFF | TGTGCCAGCAGCCTCCAGGGGATCCACAATGAGCAGTTCTTC
- | TRBJ2-2 | - | TRBV2 | CASNRDGTGELFF | TGTGCCAGCAACAGGGACGGCACCGGGGAGCTGTTTTTT
TRBD1 | TRBJ1-2 | - | TRBV5-6 | CASSFGTGTYGYTF | TGTGCCAGCAGCTTCGGGACAGGGACCTATGGCTACACCTTC
- | TRBJ1-2 | - | TRBV7-9 | CASSLGETGNYGYTF | TGTGCCAGCAGCTTAGGAGAAACAGGGAACTATGGCTACACCTTC
- | TRBJ2-1 | - | TRBV4-1 | CASSGGDTYFSYNEQFF | TGCGCCAGCTCGGGTGGGGACACCTACTTCTCCTACAATGAGCAGTTCTTC
- | TRBJ2-1 | - | TRBV6-1 | CASSSLATGGDEQFF | TGTGCCAGCAGTTCCCTAGCCACAGGAGGGGATGAGCAGTTCTTC
TRBD2 | TRBJ2-5 | - | TRBV28 | CASLGGRAGETQYF | TGTGCCAGCTTGGGCGGGAGGGCCGGAGAGACCCAGTACTTC